These 17 T cell receptor beta chains share one sample of origin, sequenced in a study of PD-1 blockade in mismatch repair-deficient tumors. Profiling relied on immunoSEQ multiplex PCR, and the TCRdb table lists in-frame clones only, not all of them. The table shows 35,000 to 40,000 clones, with more than 75% occurring only once. Sample: peripheral blood, taken 4 weeks after starting pembrolizumab. The origin of the receptors is an adult with mismatch repair-deficient cancer.

The rearrangement links TRBV28 to TRBJ2-7; D remains ambiguous. The CDR3 is made up of 14 amino acids. CDR1 and CDR2 from the germline V gene are MDHEN and SYDVKM. Trimming pared 3 bases from V and 5 bases from J, leaving 14 bases between. The CDR3 protein is CASSFVSPFDEQYF. CDR3 coding DNA: TGTGCCAGCAGTTTTGTCAGCCCGTTTGACGAGCAGTACTTC.

The chain combines TRBV7-9 with TRBJ2-2; possibly TRBD2 for D (6 bases). The germline V and J ends were trimmed by 2 bases and 4 bases, with 14 bases remaining between them. The CDR3 has 16 amino acids. CDR1 is SEHNR, CDR2 FQNEAQ, per germline (reference sequence). CDR3 sequence reads: CASSLRRGPGTGELFF. The CDR3 DNA reads TGTGCCAGCAGCTTAAGGAGGGGACCCGGCACCGGGGAGCTGTTTTTT.

This sequence joins TRBV7-9 and TRBJ1-4; D possibly corresponds to TRBD1 (5 bases). The CDR3 length is 13 residues. The germline V gene has CDR1 SEHNR and CDR2 FQNEAQ (reference sequence). Trimming removed 7 bases from V and 6 bases from J, with 12 bases in between. CDR3 DNA: TGTGCCAGCAACACGGGGCTTCATGAAAAACTGTTTTTT. Protein product: CASNTGLHEKLFF.

This clone appeared once. V gene TRBV4-3 combines with J gene TRBJ2-2, with D possibly TRBD2 on 6 matching bases. The CDR3 runs to 14 residues. V was trimmed by 3 bases and J by 6 bases, leaving 11 bases between them. Germline CDR1 is LGHNA and CDR2 is YSLEER. The DNA for the CDR3 is TGCGCCAGCAGCCAGGGGGGAGAGGCCGGGGAGCTGTTTTTT. Its translation: CASSQGGEAGELFF.

The chain's CDR3 is CASSLIWPGIYEQYF. The CDR3 DNA sequence: TGTGCCAGCAGCTTAATTTGGCCTGGAATCTACGAGCAGTACTTC. The chain employs TRBV11-2 and TRBJ2-7, with D hard to call. With 2 bases removed from V and 3 bases from J, the gap between germline ends came to 14 bases. The CDR3 is 15 residues long. Germline assignment: CDR1 SGHAT and CDR2 FQNNGV.

As DNA, the CDR3 is TGTGCCAGCAGTGGGGACAGTACCAATGAAAAACTGTTTTTT. This translates into CASSGDSTNEKLFF. J is TRBJ1-4 and V is TRBV28; 7 bases agree with TRBD1. Germline CDR1 is MDHEN and CDR2 is SYDVKM. The V and J ends lost 5 bases and 5 bases, in that order; junction bases with no gene match: 5. The CDR3 contains 14 residues.

The genes are TRBV7-2 and TRBJ1-5; D may be TRBD1 (6 bases). CDR1 and CDR2 from the germline V gene are SGHTA and FQGNSA. The CDR3 is 15 residues long. V was pared by 1 base and J by 1 base, with 8 bases between. The CDR3 region is CASSLGGLSNQPQHF. In DNA form, the CDR3 reads TGTGCCAGCAGCTTAGGGGGGCTGAGCAATCAGCCCCAGCATTTT.

The chain is built from TRBV5-4 and TRBJ2-3; D is uncertain. The germline V gene has CDR1 SGHNT and CDR2 YYREEE (reference sequence). V was pared by 1 base and J by 2 bases, with 5 bases between. CDR3 length equals 13 residues. The DNA of the CDR3 is TGTGCCAGCAGCTTGCCAGTCACAGATACGCAGTATTTT. Translating it yields CASSLPVTDTQYF.

This clone was counted many times. The CDR3 bases are TGTGCCAGCAGTGACGGACAGGGGGCGCATGAGCAGTTCTTC. Protein sequence: CASSDGQGAHEQFF. The J gene is TRBJ2-1, the V gene TRBV6-4, with 11 bases fitting TRBD1. The V segment lost 2 bases and the J segment 8 bases; nucleotides outside the gene matches: 2. The germline CDR1 and CDR2 sequences are MRHNA and SNTAGT. The CDR3 is 14 amino acids.

This clone is categorized as medium-sized. This chain links TRBV19 with TRBJ1-2, with 7 nucleotides matching TRBD1. Germline values: CDR1 LNHDA, CDR2 SQIVND (reference sequence). J was trimmed by 4 bases and V by 2 bases; bases with no gene match: 13. CDR3 length equals 17 residues. The CDR3: CASSITGAPALSYGYTF. In DNA, the CDR3 is TGTGCCAGTAGTATAACAGGGGCGCCGGCCCTTTCCTATGGCTACACCTTC. The full variable domain, with the rest looked up from reference TRBV19 and TRBJ1-2, is DGGITQSPKYLFRKEGQNVTLSCEQNLNHDAMYWYRQDPGQGLRLIYYSQIVNDFQKGDIAEGYSVSREKKESFPLTVTSAQKNPTAFYLCASSITGAPALSYGYTFGSGTRLTVV.

The chain combines TRBV4-2 with TRBJ2-7; 7 bases match TRBD1. V lost 3 bases, J lost 3 bases, and 5 bases stayed unmatched. The CDR3 contains 14 residues. CDR1 LGHNA and CDR2 YNFKEQ come from the germline V gene. CDR3 sequence: CASSQGTDYYEQYF. CDR3 DNA sequence: TGTGCCAGCAGCCAGGGGACAGACTACTACGAGCAGTACTTC.

The CDR3 DNA reads TGTGCCAGCTCACCACCAGACAGGGTTACGCAGTATTTT. Translating it yields CASSPPDRVTQYF. The V and J genes are TRBV18 and TRBJ2-3; 7 nucleotides match TRBD1. The junction had 2 bases not matched to a gene; V was cut back by 0 bases and J by 8 bases. Germline lookup yields CDR1 KGHSH and CDR2 LQKENI. The CDR3 totals 13 residues.

The genes are TRBV7-6 and TRBJ1-5; D ambiguous. Germline V gene data show CDR1 as SGHVS and CDR2 as FNYEAQ. CDR3 length equals 16 residues. V shed 4 bases and J shed 6 bases, with 19 bases lying between them. Here the CDR3 reads CASSSNHFLRSQPQHF. The CDR3 DNA sequence: TGTGCCAGCAGCTCGAACCATTTTTTGAGGAGTCAGCCCCAGCATTTT.

The chain joins TRBV27 to TRBJ2-3; possible D gene TRBD2, 6 bases. Per the germline V gene, CDR1 is MNHEY and CDR2 is SMNVEV (reference sequence). CDR3 length: 15 residues. Trimming cost V 4 bases and J 5 bases, with 16 bases left between them. The CDR3 nucleotides are TGTGCCAGCAGTTCCCCCGGAGTGGGGGGAGATACGCAGTATTTT. Translation: CASSSPGVGGDTQYF.

The gene calls are TRBV21-1 and TRBJ2-7. TRBV21-1 is termed a pseudogene. The CDR3 runs to 17 residues. CDR3: CASSKEGDYGGLNEQYF. The CDR3 bases are TGTGCCAGCAGCAAAGAAGGGGATTATGGGGGGCTCAACGAGCAGTACTTC.

The V call is TRBV4-1, the J call TRBJ2-2; tentatively, D is TRBD1 or TRBD2 (7 bases each). Trimming left V 3 bases short and J 2 bases short, with 13 bases between. Germline CDR1 is MGHRA and CDR2 is YSYEKL. CDR3 size: 16 residues. CDR3 sequence (DNA): TGCGCCAGCAGCCAGCGGGGGACAGCCAACACCGGGGAGCTGTTTTTT. Residues: CASSQRGTANTGELFF.

This sequence joins TRBV4-3 and TRBJ1-3, with D hard to call. Germline V gene sequence: CDR1 LGHNA, CDR2 YSLEER. The CDR3 totals 17 residues. Trimming took off 0 bases at V and 0 bases at J, with 12 bases between the two ends. The CDR3 sequence is CASSQDRGPYSGNTIYF. CDR3 sequence (DNA): TGCGCCAGCAGCCAAGATCGGGGTCCTTACTCTGGAAACACCATATATTTT.